This T cell receptor beta chain came from a study of beta chain features in type 1 diabetes. The study's findings and limits: Shortening that was moderate but significant affected the TCRB CDR3s of Type 1 diabetes patients in all four CD4+ subsets. For cells with high TCR expression, cDNA sequencing could yield over-representation.

Expressed TCRB transcripts were sequenced because the entire RNA isolate underwent reverse transcription. The method was immunoSEQ multiplex PCR; TCRdb's version includes in-frame clones alone and lacks a portion of them. The top ten clones hold around 0.012% of a sample with approximately 250,000 clones, less than 30% of them seen once. This CDR3 is built from 15 residues. The V end lost 2 bases, the J end lost 5 bases, and 15 bases lay between the germline ends. Germline V CDR1 and CDR2: SGHTA, FQGNSA. This clone was seen only a few times. The antigen remains undetermined. The chain carries TRBV7-2 and TRBJ2-5; D may be TRBD2 (5 bases). The sequence came from a woman aged 25 to 45 with type 1 diabetes. The sample comprised naive CD4+ T cells from blood. The CDR3 DNA is TGTGCCAGCAGCTTAATTCGGTCCCGAGGGGAGACCCAGTACTTC. This gives the protein CASSLIRSRGETQYF.